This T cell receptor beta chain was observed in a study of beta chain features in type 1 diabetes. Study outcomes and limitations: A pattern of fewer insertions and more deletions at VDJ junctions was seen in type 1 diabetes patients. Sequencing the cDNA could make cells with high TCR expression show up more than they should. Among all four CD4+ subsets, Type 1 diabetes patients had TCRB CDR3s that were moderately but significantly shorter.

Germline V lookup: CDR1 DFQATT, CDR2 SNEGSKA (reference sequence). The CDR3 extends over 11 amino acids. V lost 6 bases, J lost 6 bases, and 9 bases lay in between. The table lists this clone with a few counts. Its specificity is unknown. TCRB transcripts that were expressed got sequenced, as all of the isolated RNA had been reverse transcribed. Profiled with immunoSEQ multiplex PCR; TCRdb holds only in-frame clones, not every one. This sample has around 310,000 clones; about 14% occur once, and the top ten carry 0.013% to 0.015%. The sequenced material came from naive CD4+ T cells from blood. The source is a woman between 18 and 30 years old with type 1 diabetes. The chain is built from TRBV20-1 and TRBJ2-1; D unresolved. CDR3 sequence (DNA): TGCAGTGCCCTTCGCGGCAATGAGCAGTTCTTC. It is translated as CSALRGNEQFF.